This entry lists 21 T cell receptor beta chains sequenced from one sample in a study of cytomegalovirus exposure and HLA in healthy donors. Vbeta (60) and Jbeta (13) primers were used in the PCR. TCRdb's copy holds only in-frame clones and misses some; the assay was immunoSEQ multiplex PCR. The table records about 160,000 clones, approximately 75% of them present only once. Sequenced sample: PBMCs. The receptor source for this set is a man in his fifties in good health and CMV-seropositive.

The V call is TRBV11-3, the J call TRBJ1-1, with D tentatively TRBD1 (5 bases). Germline V lookup: CDR1 SGHNT, CDR2 YENEEA. Trimming pared 2 bases from V and 5 bases from J, leaving 12 bases between. The CDR3 sequence is 14 residues long. The CDR3 coding sequence is TGTGCCAGCAGCTTATCGTATGGGGCGACTGAAGCTTTCTTT. Protein product: CASSLSYGATEAFF.

The chain couples TRBV4-2 to TRBJ2-2; D possibly corresponds to TRBD2 (5 bases). V dropped 1 base and J dropped 3 bases, with 9 bases sitting between them. This CDR3 has 15 amino acids. CDR1 and CDR2 (germline): LGHNA, YNFKEQ. Here the CDR3 reads CASSQVDSYTGELFF. The CDR3 DNA is TGTGCCAGCAGCCAAGTGGACTCCTACACCGGGGAGCTGTTTTTT.

The J gene is TRBJ1-2, the V gene TRBV7-2, with 7 bases fitting TRBD1. The CDR3 totals 15 residues. CDR1 and CDR2 from the germline V gene are SGHTA and FQGNSA. The J segment lost 8 bases and the V segment lost 1 base, leaving 10 bases of the junction unmatched. CDR3: CASSLGAGGQAGYTF. CDR3 nucleotide sequence: TGTGCCAGCAGCTTAGGGGCAGGGGGTCAAGCGGGCTACACCTTC.

This chain links TRBV7-2 with TRBJ1-5; unclear D gene. Germline V lookup: CDR1 SGHTA, CDR2 FQGNSA. V was shortened by 1 base and J by 5 bases, with 9 bases between the two germline ends. CDR3 length equals 14 residues. The CDR3 DNA reads TGTGCCAGCAGCTTAGGGAGGGTTGATCAGCCCCAGCATTTT. Its protein product is CASSLGRVDQPQHF.

This clone was seen only once. This rearrangement joins TRBV10-3 to TRBJ2-3; D might be TRBD1 (5 bases). Germline assignment: CDR1 ENHRY and CDR2 SYGVKD. Trimming stripped 2 bases from V and 3 bases from J, with 24 bases between. This CDR3 spans 19 amino acids. CDR3 nucleotide sequence: TGTGCCATCAGTGAGCGTTTGGCGACTGGGGCCGTTAGTACAGATACGCAGTATTTT. This gives the protein CAISERLATGAVSTDTQYF.

This clone was detected only a few times. V and J are TRBV11-2 and TRBJ2-5; TRBD2 matches at 13 bases. The J segment lost 2 bases and the V segment lost 7 bases, leaving 4 bases of the junction unmatched. The germline V gene encodes CDR1 SGHAT and CDR2 FQNNGV. CDR3 length: 15 residues. The CDR3: CASKGLAGDQETQYF. The DNA for the CDR3 is TGTGCCAGCAAAGGACTAGCGGGGGATCAAGAGACCCAGTACTTC. The full variable domain, rest sourced from reference TRBV11-2 and TRBJ2-5, is EAGVAQSPRYKIIEKRQSVAFWCNPISGHATLYWYQQILGQGPKLLIQFQNNGVVDDSQLPKDRFSAERLKGVDSTLKIQPAKLEDSAVYLCASKGLAGDQETQYFGPGTRLLVL.

The chain is built from TRBV5-4 and TRBJ1-2, with D tentatively TRBD1 (6 bases). Germline V gene data show CDR1 as SGHNT and CDR2 as YYREEE (reference sequence). The CDR3 totals 15 residues. Trimming left V 4 bases short and J 4 bases short, with 17 bases between. DNA for the CDR3: TGTGCCAGCAGCGTCCGGGGGGCCGGGGGCTATGGCTACACCTTC. Encoded protein: CASSVRGAGGYGYTF.

V gene TRBV7-6 combines with J gene TRBJ2-1; D gene uncertain. The CDR3 totals 12 residues. Germline CDR1 is SGHVS and CDR2 is FNYEAQ. The V end was cut by 5 bases, the J end by 4 bases, with 6 bases between. The CDR3 bases are TGTGCCAGCAGCCCGGGTTACAATGAGCAGTTCTTC. Encoded protein: CASSPGYNEQFF.

This clone was counted a few times. The J gene is TRBJ2-7, the V gene TRBV6-5; D gene uncertain. Trimming took 6 bases from V and 1 from J, leaving 16 bases between them. The CDR3 loop spans 15 amino acids. CDR1 and CDR2 from the germline V gene are MNHEY and SVGAGI. The CDR3 here is CASSQSLGWSYEQYF. CDR3 nucleotide sequence: TGTGCCAGCAGCCAAAGCCTCGGGTGGTCCTACGAGCAGTACTTC.

Concerning this clone itself: Distinct nucleotide sequences in the sample also encode this CDR3. The gene calls are TRBV9 and TRBJ1-2; weak D call: TRBD1 (5 bases). This CDR3 comprises 14 residues. V dropped 0 bases and J dropped 4 bases, with 10 bases sitting between them. The germline gives CDR1 SGDLS, CDR2 YYNGEE. The DNA of the CDR3 is TGTGCCAGCAGCGTAGGCCAGGGAGGCTATGGCTACACCTTC. It specifies CASSVGQGGYGYTF. Drawing the rest from reference TRBV9 and TRBJ1-2, the complete variable domain is DSGVTQTPKHLITATGQRVTLRCSPRSGDLSVYWYQQSLDQGLQFLIQYYNGEERAKGNILERFSAQQFPDLHSELNLSSLELGDSALYFCASSVGQGGYGYTFGSGTRLTVV.

This chain joins TRBV27 and TRBJ1-2, with a possible D match to TRBD1 (6 bases). The germline V and J ends were trimmed by 0 bases and 6 bases, with 11 bases remaining between them. CDR3 length: 14 residues. Looked up from germline, CDR1 is MNHEY and CDR2 is SMNVEV (reference sequence). CDR3 nucleotide sequence: TGTGCCAGCAGTTTATCGAGGGGGAACCATGGCTACACCTTC. Its protein product is CASSLSRGNHGYTF.

This chain joins TRBV27 and TRBJ2-7, with D possibly matching TRBD1 (5 bases). Germline values: CDR1 MNHEY, CDR2 SMNVEV (reference sequence). V shed 1 base and J shed 5 bases, with 18 bases lying between them. CDR3 size: 16 residues. The CDR3 sequence: CASSLFGQGKLHEQYF. DNA of the CDR3: TGTGCCAGCAGTTTATTTGGGCAGGGTAAACTCCACGAGCAGTACTTC.

J is TRBJ2-3 and V is TRBV9; 7 bases are shared with TRBD2. This CDR3 is 16 amino acids long. J lost 2 bases, V lost 0 bases, and 6 bases had no gene match. The germline V gene has CDR1 SGDLS and CDR2 YYNGEE. In nucleotides, the CDR3 is TGTGCCAGCAGCGTAGGCCCTAGCGGATTCACAGATACGCAGTATTTT. The encoded protein is CASSVGPSGFTDTQYF. Full variable domain (rest looked up from reference TRBV9 and TRBJ2-3): DSGVTQTPKHLITATGQRVTLRCSPRSGDLSVYWYQQSLDQGLQFLIQYYNGEERAKGNILERFSAQQFPDLHSELNLSSLELGDSALYFCASSVGPSGFTDTQYFGPGTRLTVL.

This chain links TRBV4-1 with TRBJ1-4; D unclear. The CDR3 runs 13 residues. Per germline, CDR1 MGHRA and CDR2 YSYEKL. Trimming cost V 3 bases and J 7 bases, with 9 bases left between them. CDR3 protein: CASSHRVLEKLFF. As DNA, the CDR3 is TGCGCCAGCAGCCATCGAGTTCTTGAAAAACTGTTTTTT.

This sequence joins TRBV4-3 and TRBJ2-1, with TRBD2 matching over 10 bases. The CDR3 runs 17 residues. The trim removed 4 bases at V and 6 bases at J, leaving 12 bases unmatched. Germline V gives CDR1 LGHNA, CDR2 YSLEER. CDR3 DNA sequence: TGCGCCAGCAGCCCCTCACAGGGTGGGACTAGCGTCAATGAGCAGTTCTTC. It specifies CASSPSQGGTSVNEQFF.

This sequence joins TRBV18 and TRBJ2-7; 12 bases are a match to TRBD2. The CDR3 has 15 residues. Trimming cost V 6 bases and J 2 bases; bases outside gene matches: 5. The V gene's germline CDR1 is KGHSH and CDR2 LQKENI. The CDR3 reads CASSQTSGGPYEQYF. For the CDR3, the DNA is TGTGCCAGCTCGCAGACTAGCGGGGGACCCTACGAGCAGTACTTC.

The chain links TRBV15 to TRBJ2-6; tentative D call: TRBD1 (6 bases). V was cut by 2 bases and J by 0 bases, with 8 bases left in between. The CDR3 contains 16 residues. Germline loops: CDR1 LNHNV, CDR2 YYDKDF (reference sequence). Written as DNA, the CDR3 is TGTGCCACCAGCAGATCAGGGGTCTCTGGGGCCAACGTCCTGACTTTC. Translated, it gives CATSRSGVSGANVLTF.

The chain carries TRBV14 and TRBJ1-1; D is unresolved. V lost 4 bases and J lost 2, with 8 bases in between. Germline loops: CDR1 SGHDN, CDR2 FVKESK. CDR3 length equals 13 residues. In DNA form, the CDR3 reads TGTGCCAGCAGCCCCGGTATAAACACTGAAGCTTTCTTT. Translation: CASSPGINTEAFF. The full variable domain, its missing parts supplied by reference TRBV14 and TRBJ1-1, is EAGVTQFPSHSVIEKGQTVTLRCDPISGHDNLYWYRRVMGKEIKFLLHFVKESKQDESGMPNNRFLAERTGGTYSTLKVQPAELEDSGVYFCASSPGINTEAFFGQGTRLTVV.

This chain connects TRBV9 to TRBJ2-2, with 7 bases matching TRBD1. The length of the CDR3 is 14 residues. V gave up 4 bases and J gave up 3 bases; unmatched junction bases: 3. Germline V CDR1 and CDR2: SGDLS, YYNGEE. As DNA, the CDR3 is TGTGCCAGCAGCCCCGACAGGGACACCGGGGAGCTGTTTTTT. As protein: CASSPDRDTGELFF. Filled out from reference TRBV9 and TRBJ2-2, the complete variable domain reads DSGVTQTPKHLITATGQRVTLRCSPRSGDLSVYWYQQSLDQGLQFLIQYYNGEERAKGNILERFSAQQFPDLHSELNLSSLELGDSALYFCASSPDRDTGELFFGEGSRLTVL.

V usage is TRBV10-3 and J usage is TRBJ2-5; tentative D call: TRBD1 (5 bases). The CDR3 contains 14 residues. The germline V and J ends were trimmed by 2 bases and 3 bases, with 10 bases remaining between them. Germline values: CDR1 ENHRY, CDR2 SYGVKD. The chain's CDR3 is CAISEGVREETQYF. CDR3 in DNA: TGTGCCATCAGTGAGGGCGTCAGGGAAGAGACCCAGTACTTC.

The chain has TRBV19 and TRBJ2-7; TRBD2 agrees at 8 bases. In germline, CDR1 is LNHDA, CDR2 SQIVND (reference sequence). Germline trimming cut 6 bases from V and 2 bases from J; bases unmatched to any gene: 15. The CDR3 loop spans 17 amino acids. The CDR3, as DNA: TGTGCCAGTAGCACAACTCCCCCGGGACTAGGGCCCTACGAGCAGTACTTC. Translation: CASSTTPPGLGPYEQYF. Combining the CDR3 with reference TRBV19 and TRBJ2-7 gives the whole variable domain DGGITQSPKYLFRKEGQNVTLSCEQNLNHDAMYWYRQDPGQGLRLIYYSQIVNDFQKGDIAEGYSVSREKKESFPLTVTSAQKNPTAFYLCASSTTPPGLGPYEQYFGPGTRLTVT.